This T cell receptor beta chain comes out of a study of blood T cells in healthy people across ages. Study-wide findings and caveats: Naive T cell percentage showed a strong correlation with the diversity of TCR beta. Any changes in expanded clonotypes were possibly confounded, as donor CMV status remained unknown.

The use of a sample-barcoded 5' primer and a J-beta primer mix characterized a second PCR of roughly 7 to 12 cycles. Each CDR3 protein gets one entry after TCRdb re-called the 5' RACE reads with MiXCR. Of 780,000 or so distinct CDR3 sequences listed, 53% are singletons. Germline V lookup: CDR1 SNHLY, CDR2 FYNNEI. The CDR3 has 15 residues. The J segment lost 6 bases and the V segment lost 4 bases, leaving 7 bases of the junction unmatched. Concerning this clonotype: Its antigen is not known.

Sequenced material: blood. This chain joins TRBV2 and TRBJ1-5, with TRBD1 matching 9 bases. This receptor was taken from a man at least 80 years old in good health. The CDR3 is CASSVGTGPPQPQHF. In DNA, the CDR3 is TGTGCCAGCAGTGTAGGGACAGGGCCTCCTCAGCCCCAGCATTTT.